Listed below are T cell receptor beta chains from one sample, sequenced in a study of Ad26.COV2.S vaccination and SARS-CoV-2 variants. The method was immunoSEQ multiplex PCR; TCRdb's version includes in-frame clones alone and lacks a portion of them. The sample lists some 390,000 clones, roughly nine tenths occurring once. Sequences were derived from peripheral blood, sampled in a trial of Ad26.COV2.S vaccine versus placebo. The origin of the receptors is a person aged 18-60 years who received the Ad26.COV2.S COVID-19 vaccine or a placebo. Both conserved end residues are part of each CDR3. The order of the fields is V gene, J gene, D gene, clone size, CDR3 DNA, CDR3 protein. D genes are given only for firm matches. Clone sizes are given selectively: once, few, many, or a class where the clone is expanded.

V: TRBV7-2
J: TRBJ1-1
D: TRBD1
size: -
DNA: TGTGCCAGCAGCCTACGACAGGGAAACACTGAAGCTTTCTTT
CDR3: CASSLRQGNTEAFF

V: TRBV27
J: TRBJ1-5
D: -
size: -
DNA: TGTGCCAGCAGCCGCATCACCGGGACCCAGGGGAGCAATCAGCCCCAGCATTTT
CDR3: CASSRITGTQGSNQPQHF

V: TRBV5-1
J: TRBJ2-7
D: -
size: -
DNA: TGCGCCAGCAGCAGGGACACCAACTACGAGCAGTACTTC
CDR3: CASSRDTNYEQYF

V: TRBV3-1/TRBV3-2
J: TRBJ2-2
D: -
size: -
DNA: TGTGCCAGCAGCCAAGGGGGGAACACCGGGGAGCTGTTTTTT
CDR3: CASSQGGNTGELFF

V: TRBV5-5
J: TRBJ2-5
D: -
size: -
DNA: TGTGCCAGCAGCTTTGTGGGGGTACAAGAGACCCAGTACTTC
CDR3: CASSFVGVQETQYF

V: TRBV5-1
J: TRBJ2-6
D: -
size: once
DNA: TGCGCCAGCAGCTTGATGGTCCAGGGCCCCATAGCTGGGGCCAACGTCCTGACTTTC
CDR3: CASSLMVQGPIAGANVLTF

V: TRBV5-6
J: TRBJ1-2
D: -
size: once
DNA: TGTGCCAGCAGCTTGGGTCTTGGGGGTGGCTACACCTTC
CDR3: CASSLGLGGGYTF

V: TRBV23-1
J: TRBJ2-7
D: TRBD2
size: -
DNA: TGCGCCAGCATCATTGGGGGGGGGAGCCCCTGTGACGAGCAGTACTTC
CDR3: CASIIGGGSPCDEQYF

V: TRBV3-1/TRBV3-2
J: TRBJ1-6
D: -
size: -
DNA: TGTGCCAGCAGCCACCAGAAATATAATTCACCCTTCCACTTT
CDR3: CASSHQKYNSPFHF

V: TRBV7-9
J: TRBJ1-5
D: -
size: -
DNA: TGTGCCAGCAGCTTAGAGGGGAGGAATCAGCCCCAGCATTTT
CDR3: CASSLEGRNQPQHF

V: TRBV12-5
J: TRBJ2-2
D: TRBD2
size: -
DNA: TGTGCTAGTGCCGAACCCAGCGGGGGCCACACCGGGGAGCTGTTTTTT
CDR3: CASAEPSGGHTGELFF

V: TRBV14
J: TRBJ2-5
D: TRBD1
size: -
DNA: TGTGCCAGCAGCCAACCCGGACAGGTTTTTGAGACCCAGTACTTC
CDR3: CASSQPGQVFETQYF

V: TRBV6-2/TRBV6-3
J: TRBJ2-1
D: -
size: -
DNA: TGTGCCAGCAGTTACGGTGGCGGGGGCGACAATGAGCAGTTCTTC
CDR3: CASSYGGGGDNEQFF

V: TRBV19
J: TRBJ1-1
D: TRBD1
size: few
DNA: TGTGCCAGCCAAGCGACAGGGATGATCACTGAAGCTTTCTTT
CDR3: CASQATGMITEAFF

V: TRBV3-1/TRBV3-2
J: TRBJ1-1
D: -
size: once
DNA: TGTGCCAGCAGCCAAGGTCCTGGGGGGCATCTCGAGAACACTGAAGCTTTCTTT
CDR3: CASSQGPGGHLENTEAFF

V: TRBV5-5
J: TRBJ1-3
D: -
size: few
DNA: TGTGCCAGCAGCCCCGATGGAAACACCATATATTTT
CDR3: CASSPDGNTIYF

V: TRBV18
J: TRBJ1-6
D: -
size: few
DNA: TGTGCCAGCTCACCAGTCGCCCGGGATACAGGTTGGAATTCACCCCTCCACTTT
CDR3: CASSPVARDTGWNSPLHF

V: TRBV7-9
J: TRBJ2-3
D: TRBD2
size: -
DNA: TGTGCCAGCAGCGGCCGACTAGCGGGGGGGCACACAGATACGCAGTATTTT
CDR3: CASSGRLAGGHTDTQYF

V: TRBV11-2
J: TRBJ2-7
D: -
size: -
DNA: TGTGCCAGCAGCTCCCTTAAGGGGGACCACTACGAGCAGTACTTC
CDR3: CASSSLKGDHYEQYF

V: TRBV19
J: TRBJ2-1
D: -
size: -
DNA: TGTGCCAGTAGTATCGGGGTGCTCCTAGAAAACAATGAGCAGTTCTTC
CDR3: CASSIGVLLENNEQFF

V: TRBV15
J: TRBJ2-7
D: TRBD1
size: -
DNA: TGTGCCACCAGCACCCCCGGGACAGGGGCCTACGAGCAGTACTTC
CDR3: CATSTPGTGAYEQYF

V: TRBV6-6
J: TRBJ1-2
D: TRBD1
size: -
DNA: TGTGCCAGCAGTTCGGGACAGGGTAGTGGCTACACCTTC
CDR3: CASSSGQGSGYTF

V: TRBV6-5
J: TRBJ1-1
D: TRBD1
size: few
DNA: TGTGCCAGCAGAGGAGGACAGGGGATCGCTGCTTTCTTT
CDR3: CASRGGQGIAAFF

V: TRBV5-1
J: TRBJ1-1
D: TRBD1
size: -
DNA: TGCGCCAGCAGCTTAGGACAGGGTTGGAACACTGAAGCTTTCTTT
CDR3: CASSLGQGWNTEAFF

V: TRBV10-3
J: TRBJ1-1
D: TRBD1
size: -
DNA: TGTGCCATCAGTGGGGACAGCGGGAACACTGAAGCTTTCTTT
CDR3: CAISGDSGNTEAFF

V: TRBV5-1
J: TRBJ1-5
D: -
size: -
DNA: TGCGCCAGCAGCCTGGACCAGCATCAGCCCCAGCATTTT
CDR3: CASSLDQHQPQHF

V: TRBV27
J: TRBJ2-1
D: -
size: -
DNA: TGTGCCAGCAGCCCTGGGCCGCGGCTTTACAATGAGCAGTTCTTC
CDR3: CASSPGPRLYNEQFF

V: TRBV10-1
J: TRBJ2-1
D: TRBD1
size: -
DNA: TGCGCCAGCAGTGATAGGACAGGGCACTATGAGCAGTTCTTC
CDR3: CASSDRTGHYEQFF

V: TRBV19
J: TRBJ1-2
D: -
size: -
DNA: TGTGCCAGTAACCCGACAGGAGGTGGCTACACCTTC
CDR3: CASNPTGGGYTF

V: TRBV5-6
J: TRBJ1-5
D: -
size: -
DNA: TGTGCCAGCAGCTTAGGAAACCAGCCCCAGCATTTT
CDR3: CASSLGNQPQHF

V: TRBV13
J: TRBJ2-3
D: -
size: -
DNA: TGTGCCAGCAGCTTAGAGGGTAGCACAGATACGCAGTATTTT
CDR3: CASSLEGSTDTQYF

V: TRBV6-5
J: TRBJ2-1
D: TRBD1
size: -
DNA: TGTGCCAGCAAGACACTACAGGGGTCGTTGGAGCAGTTCTTC
CDR3: CASKTLQGSLEQFF

V: TRBV7-8
J: TRBJ1-6
D: TRBD1
size: few
DNA: TGTGCCAGCAGCGCCCGGGACAGTGGCTCACCCCTCCACTTT
CDR3: CASSARDSGSPLHF

V: TRBV7-9
J: TRBJ1-2
D: -
size: -
DNA: TGTGCCAGCAGCTTCGGGGGATATGGCTACACCTTC
CDR3: CASSFGGYGYTF

V: TRBV5-1
J: TRBJ2-3
D: TRBD2
size: -
DNA: TGCGCCAGCAGCTGGGAGGGGAGTCAAGATACGCAGTATTTT
CDR3: CASSWEGSQDTQYF

V: TRBV15
J: TRBJ1-1
D: -
size: -
DNA: TGTGCCACCAGCAGAGATCGACAAAGGGAGACTGAAGCTTTCTTT
CDR3: CATSRDRQRETEAFF

V: TRBV7-9
J: TRBJ2-3
D: TRBD2
size: -
DNA: TGTGCCAGCAGCTTACTACTAGCGGGGGAAAGAAGCACAGATACGCAGTATTTT
CDR3: CASSLLLAGERSTDTQYF

V: TRBV29-1
J: TRBJ1-1
D: TRBD1
size: -
DNA: TGCAGCGTAAACAGGGGAGATGAAGCTTTCTTT
CDR3: CSVNRGDEAFF

V: TRBV29-1
J: TRBJ2-7
D: -
size: once
DNA: TGCAGCGTCTTCTCCGGACAAACCTACGAGCAGTACTTC
CDR3: CSVFSGQTYEQYF

V: TRBV4-1
J: TRBJ2-2
D: TRBD1
size: -
DNA: TGCGCCAGCAGCCGATTCGGACAGGGAGGATCCGGGGAGCTGTTTTTT
CDR3: CASSRFGQGGSGELFF

V: TRBV5-4
J: TRBJ2-3
D: -
size: -
DNA: TGTGCCAGCAGCTTGGGGACTAATACGCAGTATTTT
CDR3: CASSLGTNTQYF

V: TRBV20-1
J: TRBJ2-5
D: -
size: once
DNA: TGCAGTGCCAGGGGTATGGAGACCCAGTACTTC
CDR3: CSARGMETQYF

V: TRBV27
J: TRBJ2-4
D: TRBD1
size: once
DNA: TGTGCCAGCAGGGCCTCCTGGACAGGAATAGCCAAAAACATTCAGTACTTC
CDR3: CASRASWTGIAKNIQYF

V: TRBV9
J: TRBJ2-5
D: TRBD2
size: -
DNA: TGTGCCAGCAGCGCTCGTGTCGGGCTAGCGGAACAAGAGACCCAGTACTTC
CDR3: CASSARVGLAEQETQYF

V: TRBV6-2/TRBV6-3
J: TRBJ2-2
D: -
size: -
DNA: TGTGCCAGCAGTTTCCCACGCGGGGATCCAAACACCGGGGAGCTGTTTTTT
CDR3: CASSFPRGDPNTGELFF

V: TRBV5-1
J: TRBJ1-4
D: -
size: few
DNA: TGCGCCAGCAGCTTGGAGGGGGGAGATGTCGAAAAACTGTTTTTT
CDR3: CASSLEGGDVEKLFF

V: TRBV10-3
J: TRBJ2-1
D: -
size: -
DNA: TGTGCCATCAGTGAGTCTTCGGGGAAATATGATGAGCAGTTCTTC
CDR3: CAISESSGKYDEQFF

V: TRBV6-6
J: TRBJ2-3
D: -
size: once
DNA: TGTGCCAGCAGCCCTGGGGATACGCAGTATTTT
CDR3: CASSPGDTQYF

V: TRBV5-1
J: TRBJ1-4
D: TRBD1
size: -
DNA: TGCGCCAGCAGCCGGGGACAGGGAGGAGAAAAACTGTTTTTT
CDR3: CASSRGQGGEKLFF

V: TRBV18
J: TRBJ2-6
D: -
size: -
DNA: TGTGCCAGCTCGGACGCCACAGGGTCTGGGGCCAACGTCCTGACTTTC
CDR3: CASSDATGSGANVLTF

V: TRBV10-3
J: TRBJ1-2
D: -
size: -
DNA: TGTGCCATCGGATTTAACTATGGCTACACCTTC
CDR3: CAIGFNYGYTF